Described below is a single T cell receptor (beta chain) sequence and its context. Per the original data handling: Counts of nucleated cells, estimated from reference gene primer amplification, were obtained. The assay was immunoSEQ multiplex PCR, and TCRdb's table has in-frame clones only and misses some. V and J calls plus clone size are reproduced from that table; the DNA served to infer D and trimming. Of under 100,000 clones listed, around 85% are singletons. This sample was taken from a study of blood T cell repertoires in COVID-19. Study background: Collection of acute and convalescent COVID-19 samples took place in the United States, Italy and Spain.

The specimen was peripheral blood. The sequence was collected from a man aged 30 to 39 with acute or convalescent COVID-19.

CDR3 DNA sequence: TGTGCCAGCAGCTTAGGGACAGGGCGCCTCTATGGCTACACCTTC. Translation: CASSLGTGRLYGYTF. The chain carries TRBV7-9 and TRBJ1-2, with 8 positions matching TRBD1. CDR3 length: 15 residues. J gave up 4 bases and V 1 base, and 5 bases lay outside the gene matches. The germline V gene encodes CDR1 SEHNR and CDR2 FQNEAQ (reference sequence).